The T cell receptor beta chain described here comes from a study of post-analysis software for immune sequencing data (dated by TCRdb to the mid-2010s). For the study in its entirety: Disease courses on record covered relapsing-remitting, secondary progressive and progressive-relapsing multiple sclerosis, though some patients had no subtype annotation. The patient repertoires were set against eleven to twelve previously published healthy control repertoires from donors whose ages ranged from 6 to 25 years. A subset of samples was prepared in parallel using single-end sample barcoding, then pooled and co-amplified after Illumina adapter ligation.

TCR beta repertoires were profiled from peripheral blood of approximately 13 young patients with multiple sclerosis to demonstrate the VDJtools post-analysis software. The multiple sclerosis patients were children and adolescents between about 6 and 15 years of age. The library relied on PCR. Sequencing relied on an Illumina HiSeq 2500. To reduce PCR and sequencing biases, unique molecular identifiers were incorporated into the TCR beta cDNA libraries. About 500,000 cDNA molecules were obtained per 1 to 10 million input T cells, so each molecule approximated one T cell. The patient libraries were prepared and sequenced with the same protocol used for the earlier healthy control dataset. Samples belonging to the same batch were prepared together, multiplexed and sequenced on a shared HiSeq lane. In the original analysis: MIGEC handled the raw barcoded reads, throwing out single-read molecular identifier groups before consensus assembly and CDR3 extraction. Clonotype tables were post-analysed with VDJtools, and diversity was normalized by down-sampling all datasets to the smallest sample size. In repertoire overlap clustering, CDR3 amino acid sequences, but not nucleotide sequences, were matched to correct batch-related cross-sample contamination. Through fastp at Q25 and MiXCR, TCRdb rebuilt clones from the public reads, retaining in-frame beta chains. Under each unique CDR3 protein, matching rows form one entry showing the most common genes and DNA. The V and J calls shown here were made by TCRdb, not taken from the authors' results. The sample table lists around 500,000 distinct CDR3 sequences, around a third of them with a count of one. The ten largest clones add up to under 7% of the sample.

CDR1 and CDR2 (DFQATT, SNEGSKA) derive from the germline V gene (reference sequence). The CDR3 holds 15 amino acids from the cysteine to the phenylalanine. Here the CDR3 DNA is all that survives: 45 bases in frame from base 1. Points on this clonotype: Its specific antigen is unknown. At one of its ends the junction is not consistent with the germline gene, which may arise from a read error.

The study at large found these results: Direct clustering with F measure revealed strong co-clustering of samples prepared in the same batch, which led to a batch-effect correction. Several TRBV segments, including TRBV5-6, TRBV5-1 and TRBV20-1, were significantly more frequent in patients than controls. Significantly lower normalized Chao1 diversity was found in multiple sclerosis patients than in controls, suggesting substantial peripheral T-cell clonal expansion. The multiple sclerosis patient group was slightly younger than the control group.

This TCR came from a girl aged 2 to 17 with multiple sclerosis. This chain is built from TRBV20-1 and TRBJ2-6; the D gene may be TRBD1 or TRBD2, since each aligns over 5 bases. Specimen: blood. CDR3 reads: CSATPGNSGANVRTF. The DNA is as follows: TGCAGTGCTACCCCCGGGAACTCTGGGGCCAACGTCCGGACTTTC.